Below are 5 T cell receptor beta chains sequenced from a single sample in a study of T-cell reconstitution after alpha-beta-depleted transplantation in children. Researchers prepared the TCRbeta library using unique molecular identifiers, the study reports. In TCRdb, the PCR reads were re-called with MiXCR into one record per CDR3 protein. Among 500,000 to 750,000 distinct CDR3 sequences, approximately 30% were seen once, and the ten largest hold about 35%. The sequenced sample was PBMCs, obtained before TCRalphabeta/CD19-depleted stem cell transplant. The receptors come from a boy under two years old with Wiskott-Aldrich syndrome, due to receive a stem cell transplant.

The rearrangement joins TRBV19 to TRBJ2-2; D is unclear. The CDR3 sequence is 16 residues long. Germline V CDR1 and CDR2: LNHDA, SQIVND (reference sequence). The ends were cut back, 4 bases at V and 0 bases at J, with 12 bases in the middle. The CDR3 DNA sequence: TGTGCCAGTAGTAGACCATTTGCGCCGAACACCGGGGAGCTGTTTTTT. Protein sequence: CASSRPFAPNTGELFF.

This chain links TRBV2 with TRBJ2-1; tentatively, D is TRBD2 (5 bases). V dropped 9 bases and J dropped 7 bases, with 10 bases sitting between them. Germline CDR1 SNHLY, CDR2 FYNNEI. The CDR3 is 11 residues long. CDR3 region: CARERVNEQFF. CDR3 coding DNA: TGTGCCAGGGAGAGGGTAAATGAGCAGTTCTTC.

The chain links TRBV5-1 to TRBJ2-1; TRBD2 matches 7 bases. This CDR3 is built from 15 residues. The V and J ends lost 1 base and 15 bases, in that order; junction bases with no gene match: 16. Germline V gene lookup returns CDR1 SGHRS and CDR2 YFSETQ. DNA of the CDR3: TGCGCCAGCAGCTTGAGGGGACTAAGCGGGGTAGGCGGGTTCTTC. This encodes CASSLRGLSGVGGFF.

V is TRBV5-1 and J is TRBJ2-1; the D is unclear. This CDR3 is built from 13 residues. Trimming left V 0 bases short and J 6 bases short, with 7 bases between. The germline gives CDR1 SGHRS, CDR2 YFSETQ. CDR3 nucleotide sequence: TGCGCCAGCAGCTTGGATTCGTTCAATGAGCAGTTCTTC. Encoded protein: CASSLDSFNEQFF. Supplemented by reference TRBV5-1 and TRBJ2-1, the full variable domain reads KAGVTQTPRYLIKTRGQQVTLSCSPISGHRSVSWYQQTPGQGLQFLFEYFSETQRNKGNFPGRFSGRQFSNSRSEMNVSTLELGDSALYLCASSLDSFNEQFFGPGTRLTVL.

This clonotype was detected only a few times. This rearrangement joins TRBV5-1 to TRBJ2-3; 7 bases map to TRBD1. The germline V gene encodes CDR1 SGHRS and CDR2 YFSETQ. J lost 4 bases, V lost 0 bases, and 5 bases had no gene match. This CDR3 comprises 15 residues. CDR3 coding DNA: TGCGCCAGCAGCTTGGAGGGGGCAATCTCAGATACGCAGTATTTT. It encodes CASSLEGAISDTQYF.